Following are 10 T cell receptor beta chains from one sample sequenced in a study of blood T cell repertoires in COVID-19. Some clones are missing from TCRdb's copy, which holds only in-frame ones; the method was immunoSEQ multiplex PCR. Altogether around 300,000 clones are present, around nine tenths being singletons, with the ten largest covering 2% to 2.5%. Sample: PBMCs or T cells enriched from blood (not recorded which). Receptors were obtained from a woman in her sixties in a cohort exposed to, infected with or recovered from COVID-19 (not recorded which).

The V and J genes are TRBV28 and TRBJ2-7, with TRBD2 identical over 7 bases. The CDR3 length is 14 residues. Trimming took 8 bases from V and 4 from J; bases not matched to a gene: 11. Germline V gene lookup returns CDR1 MDHEN and CDR2 SYDVKM. The CDR3 loop is CASQRGGAGYEQYF. DNA for the CDR3: TGTGCCAGCCAAAGGGGAGGGGCAGGGTACGAGCAGTACTTC.

CDR3 amino acids: CASSQLLRTGQIGKDYGYTF. The CDR3 nucleotides read TGTGCCAGCAGCCAACTGCTTAGGACAGGACAAATTGGTAAGGACTATGGCTACACCTTC. The J gene is TRBJ1-2, the V gene TRBV3-1 (or the pseudogene TRBV3-2); 7 positions match TRBD1. CDR3 length: 20 amino acids. Trimming removed 2 bases from V and 3 bases from J; junction bases left unmatched: 21. Per germline, CDR1 LGHDT and CDR2 YNNKEL (reference sequence).

This chain joins TRBV5-4 and TRBJ2-7; the D gene is possibly TRBD2 (6 bases). V was shortened by 0 bases and J by 2 bases, with 12 bases between the two germline ends. The CDR3 is made up of 15 amino acids. CDR1 is SGHNT and CDR2 is YYREEE in the germline V gene (reference sequence). The CDR3 sequence: CASSLASSAAYEQYF. DNA of the CDR3: TGTGCCAGCAGCTTGGCGTCTAGCGCCGCCTACGAGCAGTACTTC.

The V call is TRBV24-1, the J call TRBJ1-2; TRBD1 is a possible D gene (6 bases). In germline, CDR1 is KGHDR, CDR2 SFDVKD. The CDR3 length is 14 residues. The ends were cut back, 9 bases at V and 1 base at J, with 14 bases in the middle. DNA of the CDR3: TGTGCCACCGTTACAGGGTCCCTTAACTATGGCTACACCTTC. This encodes CATVTGSLNYGYTF.

The chain employs TRBV28 and TRBJ1-5, with unresolved D. With 2 bases removed from V and 4 bases from J, the gap between germline ends came to 12 bases. CDR1 MDHEN and CDR2 SYDVKM come from the germline V gene. CDR3 length: 15 amino acids. The CDR3 loop reads CASSLVGVGNQPQHF. Here the CDR3 DNA reads TGTGCCAGCAGTTTAGTGGGAGTAGGGAATCAGCCCCAGCATTTT.

The CDR3 region has the DNA TGCGCCAGCAGCCCACTCTCGCTAGCGGGAGTTGGCGAGCAGTACTTC. Translation: CASSPLSLAGVGEQYF. The chain carries TRBV5-1 and TRBJ2-7; 10 bases are a match to TRBD2. CDR3 size: 16 residues. V lost 4 bases and J lost 6; bases outside the gene matches: 13. CDR1 is SGHRS and CDR2 is YFSETQ in the germline V gene.

The J gene is TRBJ2-7, the V gene TRBV6-5; a weak D match, TRBD1 (6 bases). Looked up from germline, CDR1 is MNHEY and CDR2 is SVGAGI. The V end was cut by 6 bases, the J end by 2 bases, with 8 bases between. The CDR3 has 12 amino acids. Written as DNA, the CDR3 is TGTGCCAGCAGAACAGGGACCTACGAGCAGTACTTC. The encoded protein is CASRTGTYEQYF.

The chain carries TRBV28 and TRBJ2-3; 9 bases line up with TRBD1. CDR1 and CDR2 from the germline V gene are MDHEN and SYDVKM. J gave up 4 bases and V 5 bases, and 10 bases lay outside the gene matches. The CDR3 is 16 residues long. The CDR3: CASSGGQGSYADTQYF. The CDR3 DNA reads as TGTGCCAGCAGTGGCGGACAGGGGAGTTATGCAGATACGCAGTATTTT.

The V gene is TRBV2, the J gene TRBJ2-3, with TRBD2 as a possible D gene (5 bases). Per germline, CDR1 SNHLY and CDR2 FYNNEI. V shed 4 bases and J shed 5 bases, with 13 bases lying between them. This CDR3 is built from 14 residues. Here the CDR3 reads CASSVRLLGDTQYF. The CDR3 nucleotides are TGTGCCAGCAGTGTAAGACTATTGGGAGATACGCAGTATTTT.

The CDR3 reads CASSLRDRATEAFF. The CDR3 DNA is TGTGCCAGCAGCTTGAGGGACAGGGCGACTGAAGCTTTCTTT. The J gene is TRBJ1-1, the V gene TRBV7-9; 9 bases fit TRBD1. The CDR3 has 14 amino acids. Trimming took 3 bases from V and 5 from J; bases not matched to a gene: 4. Germline CDR1 is SEHNR and CDR2 is FQNEAQ (reference sequence).